These 2 T cell receptor beta chains share one sample of origin, sequenced in a study of blood T cells in healthy people across ages. Combining a sample-barcoded 5' primer with a J-beta primer mix, a second PCR ran for roughly 7 to 12 cycles. A single record per CDR3 protein comes from TCRdb applying MiXCR to the 5' RACE reads. The profile shows about 1,600,000 distinct CDR3 sequences, around 39% of them singletons. Sequenced input: blood. The receptors come from a woman under 30 in good health.

This clonotype has more than one count but fewer than ten. The rearrangement links TRBV7-9 to TRBJ2-1; 7 nucleotides agree with TRBD2. This CDR3 has 16 amino acids. Germline V gene data show CDR1 as SEHNR and CDR2 as FQNEAQ (reference sequence). V shed 4 bases, J shed 6 bases, and the junction held 12 bases outside the gene matches. The CDR3 loop reads CASSSAMAGVINEQFF. The CDR3 DNA reads as TGTGCCAGCAGCTCCGCGATGGCGGGAGTAATCAATGAGCAGTTCTTC.

The chain employs TRBV20-1 and TRBJ1-2, with TRBD1 matching over 8 bases. CDR3 length: 12 residues. After removal of 3 bases from V and 6 bases from J, the junction contained 3 bases not matched to a gene. Germline CDR1 is DFQATT and CDR2 is SNEGSKA (reference sequence). CDR3 amino acids: CSASQGANGYTF. The CDR3 nucleotides read TGCAGTGCTAGCCAGGGGGCCAATGGCTACACCTTC.